These 10 T cell receptor beta chains were sequenced from one sample in a study of blood T cell repertoires in COVID-19 (dated by TCRdb to the early 2020s). The library was generated by the immunoSEQ multiplex PCR assay. TCRdb obtained this table from immuneACCESS and retained in-frame rearrangements with V and J assigned. These tables miss some clones; where compared with another copy, unresolved V genes account for less than half of the shortfall, and the remainder is unexplained. The sample table records tens of thousands of clones; approximately 90% of these occur just once. The ten most abundant clones make up 2% to 2.5% of the sample. Specimen: peripheral blood. The origin of the receptors is a man in his fifties or sixties with active COVID-19.

This clone showed up just once. The rearrangement joins TRBV5-1 to TRBJ1-1; 9 bases map to TRBD1. Germline lookup yields CDR1 SGHRS and CDR2 YFSETQ. With 4 bases clipped from V and 4 bases from J, the junction kept 8 bases outside the gene matches. CDR3 length equals 15 residues. CDR3: CASSDGTGTGTEAFF. CDR3 sequence (DNA): TGCGCCAGCAGCGACGGGACAGGGACGGGCACTGAAGCTTTCTTT. Full variable domain (remainder filled in from reference TRBV5-1 and TRBJ1-1): KAGVTQTPRYLIKTRGQQVTLSCSPISGHRSVSWYQQTPGQGLQFLFEYFSETQRNKGNFPGRFSGRQFSNSRSEMNVSTLELGDSALYLCASSDGTGTGTEAFFGQGTRLTVV.

The chain combines TRBV29-1 with TRBJ1-1; D uncertain. This CDR3 contains 11 residues. The germline V and J ends were trimmed by 7 bases and 6 bases, with 12 bases remaining between them. From germline, CDR1 is SQVTM and CDR2 ANQGSEA. CDR3 DNA sequence: TGCAGCGGAGCGGGGAGGGCTGAAGCTTTCTTT. Translating it yields CSGAGRAEAFF.

This clone is a singleton in its sample. The V call is TRBV7-9, the J call TRBJ1-3, with D perhaps matching TRBD1 (5 bases). This CDR3 region has 14 residues. The V end lost 5 bases, the J end lost 1 base, and 9 bases lay between the germline ends. Germline CDR1 and CDR2: SEHNR and FQNEAQ (reference sequence). In nucleotides, the CDR3 is TGTGCCAGCAGCCCCGGGACTTCTGGAAACACCATATATTTT. It is translated as CASSPGTSGNTIYF.

V is TRBV15 and J is TRBJ2-5, with a weak D call TRBD1 (5 bases). V dropped 0 bases and J dropped 4 bases, with 9 bases sitting between them. The CDR3 sequence is 14 residues long. Germline-derived CDR1 and CDR2 are LNHNV and YYDKDF (reference sequence). The CDR3 protein is CATSRDPRVETQYF. CDR3 DNA sequence: TGTGCCACCAGCAGAGATCCCAGGGTAGAGACCCAGTACTTC. The entire variable domain, with the rest obtained from reference TRBV15 and TRBJ2-5, is as follows: DAMVIQNPRYQVTQFGKPVTLSCSQTLNHNVMYWYQQKSSQAPKLLFHYYDKDFNNEADTPDNFQSRRPNTSFCFLDIRSPGLGDTAMYLCATSRDPRVETQYFGPGTRLLVL.

V and J are TRBV6-5 and TRBJ1-5; D remains ambiguous. The V and J ends lost 3 bases and 9 bases respectively, with 12 bases between them. This CDR3 has 13 residues. The germline gives CDR1 MNHEY, CDR2 SVGAGI. CDR3 DNA: TGTGCCAGCAGTTATAGCGTCTCCTCGCCCCAGCATTTT. It translates to CASSYSVSSPQHF.

V usage is TRBV1 and J usage is TRBJ2-3; the D call in the table, TRBD2, was not verified against the DNA. TRBV1 is a pseudogene segment. The CDR3 contains 17 residues. CDR3 sequence: CTSSPVSAGQSTDTQYF. The CDR3, as DNA: TGCACCAGCAGCCCTGTATCGGCGGGGCAAAGCACAGATACGCAGTATTTT.

The V gene is TRBV30, the J gene TRBJ2-3; 9 bases match TRBD1. Germline-derived CDR1 and CDR2 are GTSNPN and SVGIG (reference sequence). Trimming took 8 bases from V and 4 from J; bases not matched to a gene: 7. The CDR3 totals 13 residues. The CDR3: CAGGTGLADTQYF. Here the CDR3 DNA reads TGTGCCGGGGGGACAGGGTTGGCAGATACGCAGTATTTT.

This clone showed up just a few times. This specimen includes other DNA sequences encoding the same CDR3. The CDR3 loop reads CASSPGQGPEKLFF. The CDR3 DNA reads as TGTGCCAGCTCACCGGGACAGGGGCCTGAAAAACTGTTTTTT. The rearrangement links TRBV18 to TRBJ1-4; 10 bases match TRBD1. CDR3 length equals 14 residues. J gave up 7 bases and V 3 bases, and 2 bases lay outside the gene matches. Germline V gene lookup returns CDR1 KGHSH and CDR2 LQKENI. Using reference TRBV18 and TRBJ1-4 for the parts outside the CDR3, the full variable domain is NAGVMQNPRHLVRRRGQEARLRCSPMKGHSHVYWYRQLPEEGLKFMVYLQKENIIDESGMPKERFSAEFPKEGPSILRIQQVVRGDSAAYFCASSPGQGPEKLFFGSGTQLSVL.

The chain is built from TRBV7-9 and TRBJ2-7, with TRBD2 matching over 9 bases. V shed 7 bases and J 2 bases; nucleotides not matched to a gene: 9. Germline values: CDR1 SEHNR, CDR2 FQNEAQ (reference sequence). This CDR3 has 15 amino acids. The CDR3 reads CASTTYSGGTYEQYF. CDR3 DNA sequence: TGTGCCAGCACCACTTATAGCGGGGGAACCTACGAGCAGTACTTC.

This clone was detected only once. The CDR3, as DNA: TGTGCCAGCAGCCTCAGGGCAGAATACGAGCAGTACTTC. This sequence encodes CASSLRAEYEQYF. The rearrangement uses TRBV11-3 and TRBJ2-7; D perhaps matches TRBD1 (5 bases). The CDR3 contains 13 residues. Trimming took off 5 bases at V and 4 bases at J, with 12 bases between the two ends. Per the germline V gene, CDR1 is SGHNT and CDR2 is YENEEA.